Listed below are T cell receptor beta chains from one sample, sequenced in a study of Graves' ophthalmopathy and Graves' hyperthyroidism. TCRdb passed the multiplex PCR reads through MiXCR, listing each CDR3 protein once. The profile shows hundreds of thousands of distinct CDR3 sequences, about 24% of them singletons. Sequences were obtained from peripheral blood. All receptors derive from a woman aged 18-29 years with stable Graves' hyperthyroidism. Some clones in this sample may be carry-over from other donors' samples. The CDR3 runs from the conserved cysteine through the conserved F or W. A D gene is named only where the DNA matches it firmly. Clone sizes are given selectively: once, few, many, or a class where the clone is expanded.

j_call v_call clone_size d_call cdr3_aa cdr3_nt
TRBJ2-7 TRBV25-1 . . CASSGSGISGEQCF TGTGCCAGCAGTGGATCCGGGATATCGGGCGAGCAGTGCTTC
TRBJ2-5 TRBV29-1 many . CSVLVGGLRETQYF TGCAGCGTCCTAGTCGGGGGGCTAAGGGAGACCCAGTACTTC
TRBJ1-6 TRBV7-9 many . CASSGGNSPPHF TGTGCCAGCAGCGGTGGGAATTCACCCCCCCACTTT
TRBJ1-6 TRBV12-3/TRBV12-4 many . CASSWDKNNSPLHF TGTGCCAGCAGTTGGGACAAGAATAATTCACCCCTCCACTTT
TRBJ1-5 TRBV30 many . CAWSGKGDQPQHF TGTGCCTGGAGTGGTAAGGGTGATCAGCCCCAGCATTTT
TRBJ1-1 TRBV6-1 many TRBD1 CASIQGGNTEAFF TGTGCCAGCATTCAGGGGGGGAACACTGAAGCTTTCTTT
TRBJ1-1 TRBV10-1 many . CASSEFEGGQAFF TGCGCCAGCAGTGAGTTTGAGGGTGGGCAAGCTTTCTTT
TRBJ1-5 TRBV7-3 many . CASSLRQGQPQHF TGTGCCAGCAGCTTAAGGCAGGGTCAGCCCCAGCATTTT
TRBJ2-7 TRBV20-1 many TRBD2 CSARGLAGFGAYEQYF TGCAGTGCTAGGGGACTAGCGGGCTTTGGGGCCTACGAGCAGTACTTC
TRBJ2-7 TRBV6-2/TRBV6-3 few . CASSIARSSHYEQYF TGTGCCAGCAGCATCGCCAGGTCCAGTCACTACGAGCAGTACTTC
TRBJ1-1 TRBV20-1 . TRBD1 CSAVALGQGVRGAFF TGCAGTGCTGTCGCCCTGGGACAGGGGGTTCGAGGAGCTTTCTTT
TRBJ2-7 TRBV3-1 many . CASSQTGEQYF TGTGCCAGCAGCCAAACGGGCGAGCAGTACTTC
TRBJ1-1 TRBV2 . . CASSEEAGLKGTDAFF TGTGCCAGCAGTGAAGAGGCAGGGCTCAAGGGCACTGATGCTTTCTTT
TRBJ1-5 TRBV19 many . CASSGHYQPQHF TGTGCCAGTAGCGGACATTATCAGCCCCAGCATTTT
TRBJ2-2 TRBV20-1 many TRBD2 CSARGLAGGTKGELFF TGCAGTGCTAGGGGACTAGCGGGAGGCACGAAGGGGGAGCTGTTTTTT
TRBJ2-2 TRBV6-1 . . CASNLRGTGELFF TGTGCCAGCAATCTAAGGGGCACCGGGGAGCTGTTTTTT
TRBJ2-7 TRBV20-1 . . CSARDGGPLEQYF TGCAGTGCTAGAGATGGGGGACCCTTGGAGCAGTACTTC
TRBJ2-5 TRBV3-1 many . CASSPVSRAQETQYF TGTGCCAGCAGCCCGGTTTCGCGGGCACAAGAGACCCAGTACTTC
TRBJ2-7 TRBV6-5 many TRBD1 CASSYRTGWEQYF TGTGCCAGCAGTTATAGGACAGGTTGGGAGCAGTACTTC
TRBJ2-2 TRBV20-1 many TRBD2 CSARSGGASGELFF TGCAGTGCTAGGAGCGGGGGGGCCTCCGGGGAGCTGTTTTTT
TRBJ1-2 TRBV5-6 . . CASSGVEVGLNYGYTF TGTGCCAGCAGTGGGGTTGAGGTCGGTCTAAACTATGGCTACACCTTC
TRBJ1-2 TRBV12-3/TRBV12-4 . . CASSFARLSNYGFTF TGTGCCAGCAGTTTTGCGCGCCTATCTAACTATGGCTTCACCTTC